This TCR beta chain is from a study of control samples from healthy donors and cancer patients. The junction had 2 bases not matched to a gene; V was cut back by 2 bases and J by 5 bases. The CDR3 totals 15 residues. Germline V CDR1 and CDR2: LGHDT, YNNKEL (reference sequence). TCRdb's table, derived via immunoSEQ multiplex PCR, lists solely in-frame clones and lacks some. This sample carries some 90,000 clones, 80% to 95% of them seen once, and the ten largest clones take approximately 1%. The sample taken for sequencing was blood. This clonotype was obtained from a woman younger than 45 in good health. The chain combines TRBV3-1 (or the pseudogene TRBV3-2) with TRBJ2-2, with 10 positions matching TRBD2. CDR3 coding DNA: TGTGCCAGCAGCCAACTAGCGGGAGAAACCGGGGAGCTGTTTTTT. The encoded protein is CASSQLAGETGELFF.